A selection of T cell receptor beta chains follows, all from one sample in a study of STAT5B mutations in CD4+ large granular lymphocyte leukemia. The repertoire was sequenced with immunoSEQ multiplex PCR; TCRdb's copy has only in-frame clones and lacks some. The sample lists some 35,000 clones, more than 75% seen once, with 2% to 3% in the top ten. The sequencing input was CD4+ T cells from blood buffy coats. Receptors originate from a human donor in good health. Each CDR3 is given with its conserved first and last residue. Each record gives: V gene, J gene, CDR3 protein.

V: TRBV6-6
J: TRBJ1-1
CDR3: CASTPGTGGIVPEAFF

V: TRBV19
J: TRBJ2-2
CDR3: CASSRYQPGLAQPGELFF

V: TRBV6-1
J: TRBJ2-3
CDR3: CASSAEISGSTDTQYF

V: TRBV2
J: TRBJ1-5
CDR3: CASSSSGTDLQPQHF

V: TRBV5-1
J: TRBJ1-1
CDR3: CASSLANQGAEAFF

V: TRBV18
J: TRBJ2-1
CDR3: CASSSQNEQFF

V: TRBV18
J: TRBJ1-1
CDR3: CASSPSPRTGGLNTEAFF

V: TRBV27
J: TRBJ2-6
CDR3: CATASQGFSGANVLTF

V: TRBV9
J: TRBJ1-1
CDR3: CASSVGKGATEAFF

V: TRBV6-5
J: TRBJ1-2
CDR3: CASSPRQGSPYGYTF

V: TRBV6-1
J: TRBJ1-3
CDR3: CASSEMGGRYVYF

V: TRBV6-5
J: TRBJ1-2
CDR3: CASSPPDGTGVGYTF

V: TRBV27
J: TRBJ1-4
CDR3: CASSPQGVGEKLFF

V: TRBV10-3
J: TRBJ1-1
CDR3: CAISERQGINTEAFF

V: TRBV7-2
J: TRBJ2-7
CDR3: CASSLGGYLYEQYF

V: TRBV11-2
J: TRBJ1-2
CDR3: CASSLEGGNYGYTF

V: TRBV5-5
J: TRBJ1-1
CDR3: CASSIQGNTEAFF

V: TRBV20-1
J: TRBJ1-2
CDR3: CSARTVYGYTF

V: TRBV5-6
J: TRBJ1-3
CDR3: CASSFSGPGNTIYF

V: TRBV5-8
J: TRBJ2-5
CDR3: CASSPDSEETQYF

V: TRBV7-2
J: TRBJ1-5
CDR3: CASSSYGRGGDQPQHF

V: TRBV29-1
J: TRBJ2-1
CDR3: CSVAEWDNEQFF

V: TRBV18
J: TRBJ1-2
CDR3: CASPLGGYGYTF

V: TRBV30
J: TRBJ1-2
CDR3: CAWSVGTNYGYTF

V: TRBV30
J: TRBJ2-1
CDR3: CATILAGVYNEQFF

V: TRBV5-1
J: TRBJ1-2
CDR3: CASSLQGWDGYTF

V: TRBV5-6
J: TRBJ2-2
CDR3: CASSHRTGANTGELFF

V: TRBV27
J: TRBJ2-1
CDR3: CASSLPFRDEQFF

V: TRBV5-4
J: TRBJ1-1
CDR3: CASSFGRANTEAFF

V: TRBV7-6
J: TRBJ2-5
CDR3: CASSLVSGGETQYF

V: TRBV7-2
J: TRBJ2-5
CDR3: CASSLGGQRYQETQYF

V: TRBV30
J: TRBJ1-1
CDR3: CAWGVDRGTEAFF

V: TRBV6-1
J: TRBJ1-4
CDR3: CASSEASRVGNEKLFF